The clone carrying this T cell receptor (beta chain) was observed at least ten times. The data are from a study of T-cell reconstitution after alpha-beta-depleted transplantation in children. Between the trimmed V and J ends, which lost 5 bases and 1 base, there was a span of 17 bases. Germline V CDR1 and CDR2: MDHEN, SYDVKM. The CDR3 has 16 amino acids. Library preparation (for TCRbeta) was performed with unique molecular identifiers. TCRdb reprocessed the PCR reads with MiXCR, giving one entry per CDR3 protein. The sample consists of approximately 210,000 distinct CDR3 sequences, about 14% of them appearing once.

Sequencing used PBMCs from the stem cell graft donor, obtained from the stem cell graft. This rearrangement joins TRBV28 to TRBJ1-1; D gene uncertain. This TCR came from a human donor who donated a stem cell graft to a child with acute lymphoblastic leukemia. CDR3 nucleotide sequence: TGTGCCAGCAGTCCTCTAGACGGGGAACAGAACACTGAAGCTTTCTTT. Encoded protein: CASSPLDGEQNTEAFF.